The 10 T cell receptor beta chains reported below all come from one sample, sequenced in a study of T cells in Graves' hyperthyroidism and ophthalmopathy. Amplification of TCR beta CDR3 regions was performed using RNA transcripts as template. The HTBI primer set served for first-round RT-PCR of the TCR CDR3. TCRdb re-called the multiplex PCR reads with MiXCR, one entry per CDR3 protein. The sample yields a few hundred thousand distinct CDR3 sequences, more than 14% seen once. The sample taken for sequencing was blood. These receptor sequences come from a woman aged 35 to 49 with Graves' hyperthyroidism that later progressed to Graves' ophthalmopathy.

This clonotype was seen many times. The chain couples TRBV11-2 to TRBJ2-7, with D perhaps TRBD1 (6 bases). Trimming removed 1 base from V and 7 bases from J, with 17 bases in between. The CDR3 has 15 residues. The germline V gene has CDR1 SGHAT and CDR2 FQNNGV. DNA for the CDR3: TGTGCCAGCAGCTTAGTAACAGGGTCCTACGGAGAGCAGTACTTC. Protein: CASSLVTGSYGEQYF.

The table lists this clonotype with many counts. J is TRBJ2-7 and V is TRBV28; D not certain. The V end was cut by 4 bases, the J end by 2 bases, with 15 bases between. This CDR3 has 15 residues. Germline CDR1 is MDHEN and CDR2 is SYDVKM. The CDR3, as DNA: TGTGCCAGCAGTTCACTTGACCTCAAAGCCTACGAGCAGTACTTC. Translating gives CASSSLDLKAYEQYF.

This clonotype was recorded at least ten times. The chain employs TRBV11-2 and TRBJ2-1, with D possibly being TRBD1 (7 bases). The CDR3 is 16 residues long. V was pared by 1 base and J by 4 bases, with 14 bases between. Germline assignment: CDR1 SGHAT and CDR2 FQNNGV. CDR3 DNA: TGTGCCAGCAGCTTAGTGTCGGCAGGGGGGTACAATGAGCAGTTCTTC. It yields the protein CASSLVSAGGYNEQFF.

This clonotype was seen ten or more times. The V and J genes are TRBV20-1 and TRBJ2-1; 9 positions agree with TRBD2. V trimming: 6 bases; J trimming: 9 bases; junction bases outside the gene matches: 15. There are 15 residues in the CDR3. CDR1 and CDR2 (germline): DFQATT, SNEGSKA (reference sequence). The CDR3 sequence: CSAVIAGELVGEQFF. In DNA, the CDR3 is TGCAGTGCGGTAATAGCGGGAGAGTTGGTCGGTGAGCAGTTCTTC.

In nucleotides, the CDR3 is TGTGCCAGCAGTTCCTATACAGGGGCCAGCAATCAGCCCCAGCATTTT. Residues: CASSSYTGASNQPQHF. The rearrangement links TRBV28 to TRBJ1-5; 7 positions agree with TRBD1. Germline lookup yields CDR1 MDHEN and CDR2 SYDVKM. The ends lost 4 bases at V and 1 base at J; junction bases unmatched: 7. The CDR3 is 16 amino acids.

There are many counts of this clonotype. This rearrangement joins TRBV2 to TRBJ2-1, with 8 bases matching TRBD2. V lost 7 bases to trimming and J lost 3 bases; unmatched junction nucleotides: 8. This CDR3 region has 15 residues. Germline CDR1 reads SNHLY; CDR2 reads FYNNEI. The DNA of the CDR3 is TGTGCCAGCACTATCCGGGAGGGTTACTACAATGAGCAGTTCTTC. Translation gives CASTIREGYYNEQFF.

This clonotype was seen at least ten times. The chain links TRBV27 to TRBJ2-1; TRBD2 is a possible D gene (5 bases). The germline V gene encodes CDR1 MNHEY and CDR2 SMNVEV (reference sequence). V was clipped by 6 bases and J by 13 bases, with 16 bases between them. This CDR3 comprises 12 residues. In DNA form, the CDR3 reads TGTGCCAGCAGCTTTGGCCTCGGGAACCAGTTCTTC. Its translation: CASSFGLGNQFF.

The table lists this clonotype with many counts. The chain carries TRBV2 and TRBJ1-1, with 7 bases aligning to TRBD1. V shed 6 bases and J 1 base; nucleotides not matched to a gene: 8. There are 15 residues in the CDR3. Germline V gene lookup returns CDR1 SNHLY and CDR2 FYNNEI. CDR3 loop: CASSPIGTANTEAFF. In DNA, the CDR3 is TGTGCCAGCAGCCCAATCGGGACAGCGAACACTGAAGCTTTCTTT.

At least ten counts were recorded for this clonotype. CDR3 DNA: TGTGCCAGCAATCATATAGCGGGAGGGTCCTACAATGAGCAGTTCTTC. This gives the protein CASNHIAGGSYNEQFF. The V gene is TRBV5-5, the J gene TRBJ2-1; TRBD2 matches 11 bases. Germline CDR1 SGHKS, CDR2 YYEKEE (reference sequence). V shed 6 bases, J shed 1 base, and the junction held 6 bases outside the gene matches. The CDR3 is 16 residues long.

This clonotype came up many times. The CDR3 loop reads CSANEQPNTEAFF. CDR3 coding DNA: TGCAGTGCCAACGAGCAGCCGAACACTGAAGCTTTCTTT. This chain uses TRBV20-1 with TRBJ1-1; D remains ambiguous. Germline CDR1 is DFQATT and CDR2 is SNEGSKA (reference sequence). The CDR3 covers 13 residues. The ends were cut back, 6 bases at V and 1 base at J, with 12 bases in the middle.